These 32 T cell receptor beta chains were sequenced from one sample in a study of T cells in narcolepsy. Only in-frame clones appear in the TCRdb table, and some are missing; sequencing was by immunoSEQ multiplex PCR. The data contain over 25,000 clones, about four fifths of them singletons. Sequencing was carried out using memory (CD45RA-) CD4+ T cells from blood. These receptor sequences come from a human donor in good health.

This chain connects TRBV7-2 to TRBJ2-7; 9 bases match TRBD1. This CDR3 contains 14 residues. Trimming removed 5 bases from V and 7 bases from J; junction bases left unmatched: 9. Germline CDR1 and CDR2: SGHTA and FQGNSA. CDR3 nucleotides: TGTGCCAGCAGCCCAAGACAGGGGGTTTTGGAGCAGTACTTC. Protein sequence: CASSPRQGVLEQYF.

This rearrangement joins TRBV28 to TRBJ2-5, with D possibly TRBD2 on 5 matching bases. Germline lookup yields CDR1 MDHEN and CDR2 SYDVKM. The CDR3 length is 14 residues. V lost 6 bases, J lost 5 bases, and 16 bases lay in between. The CDR3 coding sequence is TGTGCCAGCAGAGATACGTCCGGCGGGGAGACCCAGTACTTC. Residues: CASRDTSGGETQYF.

The gene calls are TRBV25-1 and TRBJ1-4; a weak D match, TRBD1 (5 bases). Germline V gives CDR1 MGHDK, CDR2 SYGVNS. Trimming stripped 5 bases from V and 4 bases from J, with 14 bases between. The CDR3 is 15 amino acids. DNA for the CDR3: TGTGCCAGCAGTACCCGAGAAGGGGTTAATGAAAAACTGTTTTTT. It yields the protein CASSTREGVNEKLFF.

This chain links TRBV5-6 with TRBJ2-3; no clear D. Trimming pared 0 bases from V and 2 bases from J, leaving 7 bases between. The CDR3 totals 14 residues. Germline V gives CDR1 SGHDT, CDR2 YYEEEE. This CDR3 reads CASSLGSHTDTQYF. CDR3 coding DNA: TGTGCCAGCAGCTTGGGTAGTCACACAGATACGCAGTATTTT. Variable domain in full (rest from reference TRBV5-6 and TRBJ2-3): DAGVTQSPTHLIKTRGQQVTLRCSPKSGHDTVSWYQQALGQGPQFIFQYYEEEERQRGNFPDRFSGHQFPNYSSELNVNALLLGDSALYLCASSLGSHTDTQYFGPGTRLTVL.

The chain uses TRBV5-1 and TRBJ2-7, with 11 nucleotides matching TRBD2. V shed 2 bases and J 4 bases; nucleotides not matched to a gene: 2. Germline V gives CDR1 SGHRS, CDR2 YFSETQ. CDR3 size: 14 residues. The CDR3 spells CASSFTSGSYEQYF. CDR3 bases: TGCGCCAGCAGCTTTACTAGCGGGAGTTACGAGCAGTACTTC.

The rearrangement uses TRBV7-8 and TRBJ1-2, with D perhaps matching TRBD1 (6 bases). V was trimmed by 2 bases and J by 4 bases, leaving 11 bases between them. The CDR3 loop spans 14 amino acids. CDR1 and CDR2 from the germline V gene are SGHVS and FQNEAQ. As DNA, the CDR3 is TGTGCCAGCAGCTTATTGGGGGGCTCCTATGGCTACACCTTC. As protein: CASSLLGGSYGYTF.

The chain employs TRBV18 and TRBJ1-1; D is uncertain. The CDR3 covers 13 residues. Germline CDR1 and CDR2: KGHSH and LQKENI. The V gene lost 3 bases and the J gene lost 5 bases, with 10 bases spanning the gap. The CDR3 protein is CASSPPLATEAFF. As DNA, the CDR3 is TGTGCCAGCTCACCGCCATTAGCTACTGAAGCTTTCTTT.

The chain employs TRBV5-1 and TRBJ2-1; D not certain. This CDR3 contains 13 residues. Germline loops: CDR1 SGHRS, CDR2 YFSETQ. Trimming left V 7 bases short and J 2 bases short, with 10 bases between. The DNA of the CDR3 is TGCGCCAGCTCCCCGGGCACCTACAATGAGCAGTTCTTC. Its translation: CASSPGTYNEQFF. Full variable domain (missing parts from reference TRBV5-1 and TRBJ2-1): KAGVTQTPRYLIKTRGQQVTLSCSPISGHRSVSWYQQTPGQGLQFLFEYFSETQRNKGNFPGRFSGRQFSNSRSEMNVSTLELGDSALYLCASSPGTYNEQFFGPGTRLTVL.

This clone was found a few times. This rearrangement joins TRBV30 to TRBJ1-3; D gene ambiguous. The germline CDR1 and CDR2 sequences are GTSNPN and SVGIG (reference sequence). The CDR3 extends over 16 amino acids. Trimming left V 5 bases short and J 3 bases short, with 20 bases between. The CDR3 here is CAWLDKSASLGNTIYF. For the CDR3, the DNA is TGTGCCTGGCTAGACAAATCGGCCTCCCTTGGAAACACCATATATTTT.

The gene calls are TRBV5-4 and TRBJ2-7; TRBD1 aligns across 7 bases. Trimming at V came to 4 bases and at J to 1 base, leaving 8 bases not matched to a gene. The germline gives CDR1 SGHNT, CDR2 YYREEE (reference sequence). The CDR3 consists of 15 residues. The CDR3 spells CASSTGTAPSYEQYF. CDR3 coding DNA: TGTGCCAGCAGCACAGGGACAGCACCTTCCTACGAGCAGTACTTC. Complete variable domain (other parts from reference TRBV5-4 and TRBJ2-7): ETGVTQSPTHLIKTRGQQVTLRCSSQSGHNTVSWYQQALGQGPQFIFQYYREEENGRGNFPPRFSGLQFPNYSSELNVNALELDDSALYLCASSTGTAPSYEQYFGPGTRLTVT.

The chain is built from TRBV28 and TRBJ2-5; D is uncertain. The CDR3 consists of 15 residues. Germline V gene lookup returns CDR1 MDHEN and CDR2 SYDVKM. V lost 7 bases, J lost 4 bases, and 19 bases lay in between. The CDR3 bases are TGTGCCAGCACCTTCCCCGGTCCAGGAGTAGAGACCCAGTACTTC. It codes for CASTFPGPGVETQYF.

The rearrangement links TRBV11-2 to TRBJ2-3; 11 positions match TRBD2. From germline, CDR1 is SGHAT and CDR2 FQNNGV. V lost 1 base and J lost 6; bases outside the gene matches: 9. The CDR3 has 17 residues. CDR3 protein: CASSLGHRLAGRDTQYF. CDR3 in DNA: TGTGCCAGCAGCTTAGGTCACCGACTAGCGGGACGGGATACGCAGTATTTT.

The chain employs TRBV18 and TRBJ1-2, with TRBD1 identical over 8 bases. CDR1 and CDR2 (germline): KGHSH, LQKENI. CDR3 length equals 15 residues. Trimming took 5 bases from V and 3 from J; bases not matched to a gene: 8. CDR3: CASSFGQGEYYGYTF. CDR3 DNA: TGTGCCAGCTCATTCGGACAGGGCGAGTACTATGGCTACACCTTC.

V usage is TRBV30 and J usage is TRBJ2-7, with 9 bases fitting TRBD1. V dropped 0 bases and J dropped 6; count of bases not matched to a gene: 9. The germline V gene has CDR1 GTSNPN and CDR2 SVGIG (reference sequence). The CDR3 contains 15 residues. CDR3 protein: CAWSVGTGYLGEQYF. CDR3 bases: TGTGCCTGGAGTGTAGGGACAGGGTATTTGGGCGAGCAGTACTTC.

The chain uses TRBV4-2 and TRBJ2-1; the D call may be TRBD1 or TRBD2 (5 bases each). CDR1 and CDR2 from the germline V gene are LGHNA and YNFKEQ. There are 15 residues in the CDR3. Trimming took 1 base from V and 5 from J, leaving 12 bases between them. The CDR3 sequence: CASSQGDGANNEQFF. CDR3 nucleotide sequence: TGTGCCAGCAGCCAAGGGGACGGAGCTAACAATGAGCAGTTCTTC.

This clone was seen a single time. The chain combines TRBV2 with TRBJ2-2; 8 bases match TRBD2. V shed 6 bases, J shed 5 bases, and the junction held 8 bases outside the gene matches. Germline CDR1 SNHLY, CDR2 FYNNEI. The CDR3 runs to 15 residues. The CDR3 nucleotides are TGTGCCAGCAGACCGGGACTAGAGGGGACCGGGGAGCTGTTTTTT. Protein product: CASRPGLEGTGELFF.

The chain links TRBV5-8 to TRBJ2-7; a possible D gene is TRBD2 (6 bases). The CDR3 is 16 amino acids. Trimming cost V 4 bases and J 2 bases, with 19 bases left between them. Per germline, CDR1 SGHTS and CDR2 YDEGEE. Written as DNA, the CDR3 is TGTGCCAGCAGCCAAGTTGGGCGGGGAACCACCTACGAGCAGTACTTC. Protein product: CASSQVGRGTTYEQYF. The variable domain in full, completed from reference TRBV5-8 and TRBJ2-7, reads EAGVTQSPTHLIKTRGQQATLRCSPISGHTSVYWYQQALGLGLQFLLWYDEGEERNRGNFPPRFSGRQFPNYSSELNVNALELEDSALYLCASSQVGRGTTYEQYFGPGTRLTVT.

The rearrangement links TRBV15 to TRBJ2-3, with D unresolved. Trimming took 0 bases from V and 4 from J, leaving 14 bases between them. The CDR3 loop spans 16 amino acids. CDR1 is LNHNV, CDR2 YYDKDF, per germline (reference sequence). The CDR3 sequence: CATSRDFRQYPDTQYF. The CDR3 DNA reads TGTGCCACCAGCAGAGATTTTCGGCAGTATCCAGATACGCAGTATTTT.

This clone was counted once. The chain combines TRBV6-6 with TRBJ2-5, with a weak D call TRBD2 (6 bases). The germline V and J ends were trimmed by 5 bases and 5 bases, with 15 bases remaining between them. The CDR3 is 14 amino acids. Per the germline V gene, CDR1 is MNHNY and CDR2 is SVGAGI (reference sequence). CDR3 in amino acids: CASSSGLPPETQYF. The CDR3 DNA is TGTGCCAGCAGTAGCGGGCTCCCCCCCGAGACCCAGTACTTC.

The J gene is TRBJ2-1, the V gene TRBV6-5, with TRBD2 as a possible D gene (5 bases). The CDR3 sequence is 13 residues long. Germline values: CDR1 MNHEY, CDR2 SVGAGI. The V gene lost 0 bases and the J gene lost 14 bases, with 14 bases spanning the gap. Written as DNA, the CDR3 is TGTGCCAGCAGTTACTCAGACACAATGAGGGAGTTCTTC. Encoded protein: CASSYSDTMREFF.

In this sample, this clone turned up a few times. This chain joins TRBV4-2 and TRBJ1-2; 7 nucleotides line up with TRBD1. V dropped 2 bases and J dropped 0; count of bases not matched to a gene: 9. The CDR3 has 17 amino acids. Looked up from germline, CDR1 is LGHNA and CDR2 is YNFKEQ. CDR3 protein: CASSQPRGGAANYGYTF. The CDR3, as DNA: TGTGCCAGCAGCCAACCCCGAGGGGGCGCGGCTAACTATGGCTACACCTTC.

This clone has just a few counts. The chain employs TRBV5-1 and TRBJ2-3, with D possibly being TRBD2 (5 bases). Germline values: CDR1 SGHRS, CDR2 YFSETQ. Trimming cost V 5 bases and J 4 bases, with 14 bases left between them. The CDR3 is 14 amino acids. DNA of the CDR3: TGCGCCAGCAGTCTCCGGGTAGCGCCAGATACGCAGTATTTT. Translating it yields CASSLRVAPDTQYF.

This chain joins TRBV13 and TRBJ1-1; D may be TRBD1 (5 bases). CDR1 is PRHDT and CDR2 is FYEKMQ in the germline V gene (reference sequence). V gave up 5 bases and J gave up 5 bases, with 24 bases separating them. CDR3 length: 17 amino acids. The CDR3 DNA follows: TGTGCCAGCAGCCCAGGAGGAGGGGAGAGAACGGGGACTGAAGCTTTCTTT. Amino acids: CASSPGGGERTGTEAFF.

The chain combines TRBV18 with TRBJ1-1; tentatively, D is TRBD1 (5 bases). Germline-derived CDR1 and CDR2 are KGHSH and LQKENI. V lost 3 bases and J 11 bases, leaving 16 bases between the germline ends. This CDR3 comprises 13 residues. CDR3 loop: CASSPEIRESAFF. The CDR3 DNA reads as TGTGCCAGCTCACCGGAGATCAGGGAGTCTGCTTTCTTT.

This rearrangement joins TRBV2 to TRBJ2-7, with unresolved D. The CDR3 covers 14 residues. V dropped 0 bases and J dropped 1 base, with 7 bases sitting between them. Germline V CDR1 and CDR2: SNHLY, FYNNEI. CDR3 protein: CASSEAANSYEQYF. The DNA of the CDR3 is TGTGCCAGCAGTGAAGCAGCCAATTCCTACGAGCAGTACTTC.

This chain links TRBV28 with TRBJ2-7, with 8 bases lining up with TRBD2. The V gene end was trimmed by 4 bases and the J gene end by 2 bases; junction bases not matched to a gene: 7. CDR1 and CDR2 from the germline V gene are MDHEN and SYDVKM. This CDR3 spans 15 amino acids. This chain's CDR3 is CASSSPAGGTYEQYF. DNA of the CDR3: TGTGCCAGCAGTTCCCCCGCGGGGGGTACCTACGAGCAGTACTTC.

J is TRBJ1-1 and V is TRBV7-3; 7 bases agree with TRBD1. The V and J ends lost 5 bases and 4 bases, in that order; junction bases with no gene match: 7. CDR3 length: 14 residues. The germline gives CDR1 SGHTA, CDR2 FQGTGA. The chain's CDR3 is CASSAEQGVTEAFF. The CDR3 region has the DNA TGTGCCAGCAGCGCCGAGCAGGGGGTCACTGAAGCTTTCTTT.

V usage is TRBV27 and J usage is TRBJ2-7, with D perhaps given as TRBD1 or TRBD2 (5 bases each). CDR3 length equals 11 residues. The ends were cut back, 6 bases at V and 2 bases at J, with 5 bases in the middle. From germline, CDR1 is MNHEY and CDR2 SMNVEV (reference sequence). The CDR3 DNA reads TGTGCCAGCAGGGGGGCCTACGAGCAGTACTTC. Translation: CASRGAYEQYF.

This chain links TRBV7-2 with TRBJ2-2; D remains unclear. V was trimmed by 2 bases and J by 6 bases, leaving 7 bases between them. The CDR3 is 13 amino acids. Germline CDR1 and CDR2: SGHTA and FQGNSA. The CDR3 loop reads CASSLLIAGELFF. Written as DNA, the CDR3 is TGTGCCAGCAGCTTATTAATCGCCGGGGAGCTGTTTTTT.

A few counts support this clone. The genes are TRBV6-1 and TRBJ2-7; TRBD1 agrees at 10 bases. The CDR3 is made up of 14 amino acids. Germline lookup yields CDR1 MNHNS and CDR2 SASEGT. The junction had 9 bases not matched to a gene; V was cut back by 7 bases and J by 6 bases. The DNA for the CDR3 is TGTGCCAGCAAAGGACAGGGGGTAACTTCCGAGCAGTACTTC. It yields the protein CASKGQGVTSEQYF.

This clone occurred a few times. The chain employs TRBV5-6 and TRBJ1-6; weak D call: TRBD1 (5 bases). Germline CDR1 SGHDT, CDR2 YYEEEE. The CDR3 spans 18 residues. Trimming removed 1 base at V and 0 bases at J, with 14 bases between. The CDR3 loop is CASSLWDWGSSYNSPLHF. Here the CDR3 DNA reads TGTGCCAGCAGCTTGTGGGACTGGGGGAGCTCCTATAATTCACCCCTCCACTTT.

In its sample, this clone was seen once. This chain uses TRBV7-2 with TRBJ2-5; 14 bases line up with TRBD2. CDR3 length: 16 amino acids. Looked up from germline, CDR1 is SGHTA and CDR2 is FQGNSA. V trimming: 3 bases; J trimming: 6 bases; junction bases outside the gene matches: 6. CDR3 residues: CASSLWTSGGRQTQYF. The DNA of the CDR3 is TGTGCCAGCAGCTTGTGGACTAGCGGGGGGCGGCAGACCCAGTACTTC.